This T cell receptor beta chain was sequenced during a study of T-cell memory formation after mild COVID-19. Study observations and caveats: Shrinking CD4+ clones were chiefly CM and EM; CD8+ ones were chiefly EMRA.

With V trimmed by 5 bases and J by 1 base, 6 bases remained unmatched. Germline V lookup: CDR1 MGHDK, CDR2 SYGVNS. The CDR3 runs 16 residues. TCRdb passed the 5' RACE reads through MiXCR, listing each CDR3 protein once. Among around 150,000 distinct CDR3 sequences listed, around 30% were seen once. As to this clonotype: Its specificity is unknown.

The TCR sequence derives from an adult woman who had mild COVID-19 (a few samples of this study predate the infection). Cell type and time point are not known. Sequencing input: PBMCs or a T cell subset sorted from them (not recorded which). V usage is TRBV25-1 and J usage is TRBJ2-2, with 8 bases matching TRBD1. CDR3 region: CASSTRTGWNTGELFF. DNA for the CDR3: TGTGCCAGCAGTACCCGGACAGGGTGGAACACCGGGGAGCTGTTTTTT.